Listed below are T cell receptor beta chains from one sample, sequenced in a study of shared T cell receptors in the human thymus. The assay was immunoSEQ multiplex PCR, and TCRdb's table has in-frame clones only and misses some. This table holds 600,000 or so clones, about 89% found once. These sequences were also reported in another study, on human thymus T cells.

Sequencing was done on a sample of thymocytes. These receptors all come from a boy in the first two years of life with a congenital heart defect. CDR3s include the opening cysteine and the closing phenylalanine or tryptophan. A D gene is named only where the DNA matches it firmly. Size is stated for part of the rows, as once, few or many counts, or as a class when the clone is expanded.

d_gene,len,abundance,v_gene,j_gene,CDR3aa,CDR3nt
.,16,.,TRBV5-5,TRBJ2-7,CASSLLLGARSYEQYF,TGTGCCAGCAGCCTTTTACTAGGAGCCAGATCCTACGAGCAGTACTTC
TRBD1,13,.,TRBV6-4,TRBJ1-1,CASRQGENTEAFF,TGTGCCAGCCGACAGGGGGAGAACACTGAAGCTTTCTTT
.,10,.,TRBV20-1,TRBJ1-1,CSARGTEAFF,TGCAGTGCTCGGGGAACTGAAGCTTTCTTT
TRBD1,20,.,TRBV6-1,TRBJ2-3,CASSDTLNRTLRGPTDTQYF,TGTGCCAGCAGTGACACATTAAACCGGACACTCAGGGGGCCCACAGATACGCAGTATTTT
.,14,.,TRBV19,TRBJ2-3,CASSSSPGSGTQYF,TGTGCCAGTAGCAGCTCGCCCGGGTCCGGTACGCAGTATTTT
TRBD2,15,.,TRBV4-1,TRBJ2-7,CASSAPGLAGVEQYF,TGCGCCAGCAGCGCCCCGGGGCTAGCGGGGGTGGAGCAGTACTTC
TRBD1,15,.,TRBV19,TRBJ2-2,CASSAGTGNTGELFF,TGTGCCAGTAGTGCCGGGACAGGGAACACCGGGGAGCTGTTTTTT
.,15,.,TRBV6-1,TRBJ1-1,CASSSTGRLDIEAFF,TGTGCCAGCAGCAGTACAGGGCGATTAGACATTGAAGCTTTCTTT
TRBD1,14,.,TRBV5-1,TRBJ2-5,CASSVRGPQETQYF,TGCGCCAGCAGCGTCAGGGGGCCCCAAGAGACCCAGTACTTC
TRBD1,14,.,TRBV29-1,TRBJ2-3,CSVSRQGGTDTQYF,TGCAGCGTTTCACGGCAGGGGGGCACAGATACGCAGTATTTT
.,16,.,TRBV4-2,TRBJ2-1,CASSQWGASSYNEQFF,TGTGCCAGCAGCCAATGGGGAGCTAGCTCCTACAATGAGCAGTTCTTC
TRBD2,14,.,TRBV6-5,TRBJ2-2,CASSLRLASGELFF,TGTGCCAGCAGTTTGCGACTAGCGTCCGGGGAGCTGTTTTTT
TRBD1,17,.,TRBV5-1,TRBJ2-1,CASSSNDRGWGSNEQFF,TGCGCCAGCAGCTCAAACGACAGGGGATGGGGTTCGAATGAGCAGTTCTTC
TRBD1,14,.,TRBV5-4,TRBJ1-6,CASSHRTGSSPLRF,TGTGCCAGCAGCCATCGGACAGGGAGTTCACCCCTCCGCTTT
.,18,.,TRBV28,TRBJ1-5,CASSSTGQQHRGNQPQHF,TGTGCCAGCAGTTCAACGGGACAACAACATCGGGGCAATCAGCCCCAGCATTTT
.,17,.,TRBV28,TRBJ1-5,CASSPGREVRLNQPQHF,TGTGCCAGCAGCCCTGGGAGGGAGGTGCGACTTAATCAGCCCCAGCATTTT
.,15,.,TRBV4-3,TRBJ2-3,CASSQEDNSTDTQYF,TGCGCCAGCAGCCAAGAAGACAACAGCACAGATACGCAGTATTTT
TRBD2,17,.,TRBV4-1,TRBJ2-1,CASSQDGLADSYNEQFF,TGCGCCAGCAGCCAAGATGGGCTAGCGGACTCCTACAATGAGCAGTTCTTC
.,17,.,TRBV2,TRBJ1-2,CASNPTGMAPPNYGYTF,TGTGCCAGCAACCCAACAGGGATGGCACCACCTAACTATGGCTACACCTTC
.,13,.,TRBV6-5,TRBJ2-1,CASSPRTDNEQFF,TGTGCCAGCAGCCCCCGAACGGACAATGAGCAGTTCTTC
TRBD1,17,.,TRBV27,TRBJ1-5,CASSLSGTGEGNQPQHF,TGTGCCAGCAGTTTATCGGGGACAGGGGAAGGCAATCAGCCCCAGCATTTT
TRBD1,16,.,TRBV7-2,TRBJ2-5,CASSLAGYRGKETQYF,TGTGCCAGCAGCTTAGCGGGTTACAGGGGGAAGGAGACCCAGTACTTC
TRBD2,18,.,TRBV5-1,TRBJ2-1,CASSGTRDLAGGQNEQFF,TGCGCCAGCAGCGGGACCCGCGATCTAGCGGGGGGGCAGAATGAGCAGTTCTTC
TRBD1,16,few,TRBV28,TRBJ1-3,CASSFGYRGGVDTIYF,TGTGCCAGCAGTTTCGGCTACAGGGGGGGGGTTGACACCATATATTTT
TRBD1,16,few,TRBV28,TRBJ1-5,CASTPKGQGNNQPQHF,TGTGCCAGCACCCCTAAGGGACAGGGCAACAATCAGCCCCAGCATTTT
.,14,.,TRBV19,TRBJ1-3,CASSESRAGNTIYF,TGTGCCAGTAGTGAATCGCGGGCAGGAAACACCATATATTTT
TRBD2,16,.,TRBV11-2,TRBJ2-1,CASSQGRGATYNEQFF,TGTGCCAGCAGCCAGGGGCGGGGGGCGACGTACAATGAGCAGTTCTTC
.,13,.,TRBV10-2,TRBJ2-2,CASTIGGSGELFF,TGCGCCAGCACCATCGGGGGATCCGGGGAGCTGTTTTTT
.,18,.,TRBV7-5,TRBJ1-4,CARSPDTPGQAAGEKLFF,TGTGCCAGAAGCCCGGATACCCCGGGACAGGCGGCGGGTGAAAAACTGTTTTTT
TRBD2,17,.,TRBV4-3,TRBJ2-5,CASSRYLAGGLAKTQYF,TGCGCCAGCAGCCGCTACTTAGCGGGGGGGCTCGCGAAGACCCAGTACTTC
TRBD1,15,once,TRBV6-1,TRBJ1-2,CASRPGTEWHYGYTF,TGTGCCAGCAGGCCCGGGACAGAGTGGCACTATGGCTACACCTTC
TRBD1,16,.,TRBV6-5,TRBJ1-1,CASSYEDRGRFTEAFF,TGTGCCAGCAGTTACGAAGACAGGGGGCGTTTTACTGAAGCTTTCTTT
TRBD2,16,.,TRBV7-2,TRBJ2-7,CASSLVAAGGSYEQYF,TGTGCCAGCAGCTTAGTCGCAGCGGGAGGTTCCTACGAGCAGTACTTC
.,17,.,TRBV2,TRBJ2-1,CASSQPRPGQGYNEQFF,TGTGCCAGCAGCCAACCCCGCCCGGGACAAGGATACAATGAGCAGTTCTTC
TRBD1,18,.,TRBV7-3,TRBJ2-2,CASSLTEVRQGRAGELFF,TGTGCCAGCAGCTTAACTGAGGTCCGACAGGGACGGGCCGGGGAGCTGTTTTTT
.,16,.,TRBV4-3,TRBJ2-3,CASSHLKTSGKDTQYF,TGCGCCAGCAGCCATCTTAAGACGAGCGGTAAGGATACGCAGTATTTT
TRBD2,19,.,TRBV30,TRBJ2-3,CAWSVGLAGVGGQTDTQYF,TGTGCCTGGAGTGTAGGACTAGCGGGAGTAGGGGGTCAGACAGATACGCAGTATTTT
TRBD1,13,.,TRBV5-1,TRBJ1-1,CASSLAAGGEAFF,TGCGCCAGCAGCTTGGCGGCAGGGGGGGAAGCTTTCTTT
TRBD2,19,.,TRBV7-6,TRBJ2-7,CASSLGGSAPLAGAYEQYF,TGTGCCAGCAGCTTAGGTGGGTCGGCCCCTCTAGCGGGAGCTTACGAGCAGTACTTC
.,13,.,TRBV27,TRBJ1-2,CASSLSLGSGYTF,TGTGCCAGCAGTTTATCACTAGGGAGTGGCTACACCTTC
TRBD2,15,.,TRBV9,TRBJ2-1,CASSPSGRRGNEQFF,TGTGCCAGCAGCCCTAGCGGGAGGAGGGGGAATGAGCAGTTCTTC
.,12,.,TRBV10-3,TRBJ2-1,CAISVLSDEQFF,TGTGCCATCAGTGTTCTGTCGGATGAGCAGTTCTTC
.,14,.,TRBV15,TRBJ2-1,CATGARGDYNEQFF,TGTGCCACCGGAGCGCGGGGAGACTACAATGAGCAGTTCTTC
TRBD1,15,.,TRBV18,TRBJ2-1,CASSKQDRKDNEQFF,TGTGCCAGCTCAAAACAGGACAGGAAGGACAATGAGCAGTTCTTC
TRBD1,13,.,TRBV2,TRBJ1-2,CASMLGQVYGYTF,TGTGCCAGCATGTTGGGACAGGTATATGGCTACACCTTC
TRBD2,15,.,TRBV11-3,TRBJ2-1,CASSDSGSSYNEQFF,TGTGCCAGCAGCGATAGCGGGAGCTCCTACAATGAGCAGTTCTTC
TRBD1,14,once,TRBV4-1,TRBJ1-5,CASSQRQGIYPQHF,TGCGCCAGCAGCCAGCGACAGGGGATTTACCCCCAGCATTTT
TRBD1,16,.,TRBV6-5,TRBJ1-6,CASSYGQDSVNSPLHF,TGTGCCAGCAGTTACGGACAGGATAGCGTTAATTCACCCCTCCACTTT
.,12,.,TRBV12-5,TRBJ2-1,CASGLDICEQFF,TGTGCTAGTGGTCTGGACATTTGTGAGCAGTTCTTC
.,12,once,TRBV5-1,TRBJ1-2,CASSFQAGGYTF,TGCGCCAGCAGCTTCCAGGCAGGTGGCTACACCTTC
.,12,.,TRBV30,TRBJ1-2,CAWSVHHYGYTF,TGTGCCTGGAGTGTACATCACTATGGCTACACCTTC
TRBD2,16,.,TRBV9,TRBJ2-5,CASSVGRLAGRETQYF,TGTGCCAGCAGCGTAGGAAGACTAGCGGGGAGGGAGACCCAGTACTTC
.,16,.,TRBV10-3,TRBJ1-4,CAISDGRGATNEKLFF,TGTGCCATCAGTGACGGCAGGGGTGCAACTAATGAAAAACTGTTTTTT
TRBD2,15,.,TRBV27,TRBJ2-4,CASSLRASGTNIQYF,TGTGCCAGCAGTCTTAGGGCTAGCGGGACCAACATTCAGTACTTC
TRBD1,16,.,TRBV5-6,TRBJ2-5,CASEGEKDRVDETQYF,TGTGCCAGCGAGGGGGAAAAGGACAGGGTGGACGAGACCCAGTACTTC